A selection of T cell receptor beta chains follows, all from one sample in a study of blood T cell repertoires in COVID-19. TCRdb's copy holds only in-frame clones and misses some; the assay was immunoSEQ multiplex PCR. The sample lists about 150,000 clones, approximately 90% occurring once. The sequenced material came from PBMCs or T cells enriched from blood (not recorded which). The receptor source for this set is a man aged 45 to 65 who had recovered from COVID-19. Both conserved end residues are part of each CDR3. D genes are given only for firm matches. A row's size may be missing; if present it is once, few, many or a size class.

clone size	D gene	J gene	V gene	CDR3 DNA	CDR3 protein
.	TRBD1	TRBJ1-2	TRBV29-1	TGCAGCGCTAGTGGGGGACAGGGCTATGGCTACACCTTC	CSASGGQGYGYTF
.	.	TRBJ1-1	TRBV7-3	TGTGCCAGCAGCCCGAACACGAACACTGAAGCTTTCTTT	CASSPNTNTEAFF
.	TRBD2	TRBJ2-7	TRBV19	TGTGCCAGTAGTCCTCGGGGGGGGAACGAGCAGTACTTC	CASSPRGGNEQYF
.	TRBD1	TRBJ2-1	TRBV6-5	TGTGCCAGCAGTTACTCGGACAGGGCGGTTGAGCAGTTCTTC	CASSYSDRAVEQFF
few	.	TRBJ2-7	TRBV28	TGTGCCAGCAGCCCGGGGGGCAACTACGAGCAGTACTTC	CASSPGGNYEQYF
.	TRBD2	TRBJ2-3	TRBV30	TGTGCCTGGAGCCCGGGACTAGCGACAGATACGCAGTATTTT	CAWSPGLATDTQYF
.	.	TRBJ1-2	TRBV7-2	TGTGCCAGCAGCTTATCGGGGGATCTCTATGGCTACACCTTC	CASSLSGDLYGYTF
.	TRBD1	TRBJ1-6	TRBV30	TGTGCCTGGACCAAGTCCACAGGGGGCTGGCCACCCCTCCACTTT	CAWTKSTGGWPPLHF
.	.	TRBJ1-2	TRBV29-1	TGCAGCGTTGAAGTCCCGAACTATGGCTACACCTTC	CSVEVPNYGYTF
.	.	TRBJ2-5	TRBV7-8	TGTGCCAGCAGCCCACAAGAGACCCAGTACTTC	CASSPQETQYF